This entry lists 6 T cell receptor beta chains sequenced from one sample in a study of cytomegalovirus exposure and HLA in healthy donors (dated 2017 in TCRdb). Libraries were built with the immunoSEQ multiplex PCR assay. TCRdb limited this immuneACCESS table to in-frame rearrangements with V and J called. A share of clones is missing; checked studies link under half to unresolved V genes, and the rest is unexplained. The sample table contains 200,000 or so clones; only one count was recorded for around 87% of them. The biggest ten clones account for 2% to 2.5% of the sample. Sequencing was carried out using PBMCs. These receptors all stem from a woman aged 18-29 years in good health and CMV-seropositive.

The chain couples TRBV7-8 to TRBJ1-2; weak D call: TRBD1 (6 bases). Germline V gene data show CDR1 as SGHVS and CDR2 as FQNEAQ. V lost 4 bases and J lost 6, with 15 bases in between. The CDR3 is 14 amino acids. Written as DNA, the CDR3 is TGTGCCAGCAGCTCAGGGACAAGGGGTAATGGCTACACCTTC. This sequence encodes CASSSGTRGNGYTF.

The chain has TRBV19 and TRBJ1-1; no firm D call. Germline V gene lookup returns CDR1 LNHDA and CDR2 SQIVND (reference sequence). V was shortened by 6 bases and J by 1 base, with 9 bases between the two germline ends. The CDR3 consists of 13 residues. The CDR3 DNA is TGTGCCAGTAGACCGTCGGGGAACACTGAAGCTTTCTTT. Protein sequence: CASRPSGNTEAFF.

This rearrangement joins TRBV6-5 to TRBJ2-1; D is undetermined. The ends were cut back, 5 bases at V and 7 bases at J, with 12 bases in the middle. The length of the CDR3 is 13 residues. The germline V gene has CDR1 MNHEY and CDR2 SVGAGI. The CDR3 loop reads CASSEAWWNEQFF. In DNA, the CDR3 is TGTGCCAGCAGTGAAGCTTGGTGGAATGAGCAGTTCTTC.

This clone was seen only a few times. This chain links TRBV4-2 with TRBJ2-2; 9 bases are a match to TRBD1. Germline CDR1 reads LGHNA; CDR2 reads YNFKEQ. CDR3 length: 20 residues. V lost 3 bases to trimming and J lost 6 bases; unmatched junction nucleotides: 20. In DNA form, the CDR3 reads TGTGCCAGCAGCCAGGAACACTACCTAAGACAGGGGGTAGGTTCCGGGGAGCTGTTTTTT. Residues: CASSQEHYLRQGVGSGELFF.

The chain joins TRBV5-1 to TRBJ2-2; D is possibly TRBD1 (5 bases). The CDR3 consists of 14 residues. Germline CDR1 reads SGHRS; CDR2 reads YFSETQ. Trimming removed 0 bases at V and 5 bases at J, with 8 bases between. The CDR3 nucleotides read TGCGCCAGCAGCTTGGGACAGTTGACCGGGGAGCTGTTTTTT. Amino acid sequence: CASSLGQLTGELFF.

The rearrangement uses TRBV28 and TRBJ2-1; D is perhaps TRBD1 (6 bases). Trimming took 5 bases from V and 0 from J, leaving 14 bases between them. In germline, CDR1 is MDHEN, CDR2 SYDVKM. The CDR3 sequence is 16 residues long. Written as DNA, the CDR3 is TGTGCCAGCAGTCCCCGGGACATCGGCTCCTACAATGAGCAGTTCTTC. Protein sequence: CASSPRDIGSYNEQFF.